The 17 T cell receptor beta chains presented below share a single source sample, sequenced in a study of blood T cells in healthy people across ages. A second 7 to 11 cycle PCR used barcoded and J-beta primers. TCRdb passed the 5' RACE reads through MiXCR, listing each CDR3 protein once. The sample has roughly 500,000 distinct CDR3 sequences; about 24% are singletons. The data were also submitted as part of a second study, on T cells of mothers and their children.

The sequencing input was blood. All receptors derive from a boy between 10 and 17 years old in good health.

The chain couples TRBV29-1 to TRBJ1-2; D perhaps matches TRBD1 (5 bases). With 3 bases removed from V and 7 bases from J, the gap between germline ends came to 15 bases. The CDR3 length is 13 residues. CDR1 is SQVTM, CDR2 ANQGSEA, per germline. The CDR3 sequence is CSVEVAGYSGYTF. In nucleotides, the CDR3 is TGCAGCGTTGAGGTGGCAGGGTACTCTGGCTACACCTTC.

This clonotype was found a few times. The J gene is TRBJ1-4, the V gene TRBV2; a weak D match, TRBD1 (6 bases). Germline-derived CDR1 and CDR2 are SNHLY and FYNNEI. This CDR3 has 14 residues. Deletions cut 5 bases from V and 4 bases from J, with 11 bases between. As DNA, the CDR3 is TGTGCCAGCAGTAAGGACAGTCATAATGAAAAACTGTTTTTT. Translated, it gives CASSKDSHNEKLFF. The entire variable domain, with the rest obtained from reference TRBV2 and TRBJ1-4, is as follows: EPEVTQTPSHQVTQMGQEVILRCVPISNHLYFYWYRQILGQKVEFLVSFYNNEISEKSEIFDDQFSVERPDGSNFTLKIRSTKLEDSAMYFCASSKDSHNEKLFFGSGTQLSVL.

This clonotype was found once. This chain uses TRBV28 with TRBJ2-1, with 13 bases that match TRBD2. The CDR3 is made up of 16 amino acids. Germline CDR1 is MDHEN and CDR2 is SYDVKM. V dropped 6 bases and J dropped 10; count of bases not matched to a gene: 12. CDR3 loop: CASSPTGTSGVGEQFF. CDR3 in DNA: TGTGCCAGCAGCCCAACCGGGACTAGCGGGGTCGGCGAGCAGTTCTTC.

The genes are TRBV20-1 and TRBJ2-7; 9 bases agree with TRBD2. With V trimmed by 3 bases and J by 5 bases, 5 bases remained unmatched. This CDR3 has 13 residues. Per germline, CDR1 DFQATT and CDR2 SNEGSKA (reference sequence). The chain's CDR3 is CSASGSGRNEQYF. CDR3 coding DNA: TGCAGTGCTAGTGGTAGCGGGAGAAACGAGCAGTACTTC.

V usage is TRBV7-2 and J usage is TRBJ2-7, with D possibly being TRBD1 (6 bases). The J call may not be correct, given that the DNA end is closer to TRBJ2-1. The CDR3 contains 14 residues. Germline V gene lookup returns CDR1 SGHTA and CDR2 FQGNSA. DNA for the CDR3: TGTGCCAGCAGCTTAGATTACAGGGCTACTGAGCAGTTCTTC. Amino acid sequence: CASSLDYRATEQFF.

CDR3 nucleotide sequence: TGCGCCAGCAGCTTCGGGGGAGGAGGGGACCTCTACGAGCAGTACTTC. As protein: CASSFGGGGDLYEQYF. The genes are TRBV5-1 and TRBJ2-7; maybe TRBD2 (6 bases). This CDR3 is built from 16 residues. The V end lost 2 bases, the J end lost 3 bases, and 18 bases lay between the germline ends. In germline, CDR1 is SGHRS, CDR2 YFSETQ.

The chain carries TRBV12-3 or TRBV12-4 and TRBJ2-1, with 11 positions matching TRBD2. The CDR3 runs 14 residues. The J segment lost 5 bases and the V segment lost 5 bases, leaving 2 bases of the junction unmatched. DNA of the CDR3: TGTGCCAGCAGTAGACTAGCGGGAAACAATGAGCAGTTCTTC. This gives the protein CASSRLAGNNEQFF.

This clonotype was counted only a few times. The CDR3 region is CASSQGRGGANVLTF. The CDR3 DNA follows: TGCGCCAGCAGCCAAGGGAGAGGTGGGGCCAACGTCCTGACTTTC. The V call is TRBV4-3, the J call TRBJ2-6, with no clear D. Germline V gene lookup returns CDR1 LGHNA and CDR2 YSLEER. This CDR3 contains 15 residues. V was clipped by 1 base and J by 3 bases, with 7 bases between them.

At least ten counts were recorded for this clonotype. The CDR3: CASSQDTSGGPETQYF. Here the CDR3 DNA reads TGCGCCAGCAGCCAAGATACCAGCGGGGGCCCAGAGACCCAGTACTTC. The V and J genes are TRBV4-3 and TRBJ2-5; 8 nucleotides line up with TRBD2. CDR3 size: 16 residues. The V gene's germline CDR1 is LGHNA and CDR2 YSLEER. Unmatched junction bases numbered 7, after V lost 0 bases and J lost 4 bases.

The table lists this clonotype with a few counts. The chain couples TRBV20-1 to TRBJ1-2, with D hard to call. From germline, CDR1 is DFQATT and CDR2 SNEGSKA (reference sequence). Trimming pared 4 bases from V and 7 bases from J, leaving 16 bases between. The CDR3 runs to 13 residues. The CDR3 region has the DNA TGCAGTGCTATTATGGCGACCCGGGGTGGCTACACCTTC. Translating gives CSAIMATRGGYTF.

The chain employs TRBV12-3 or TRBV12-4 and TRBJ2-5; 11 nucleotides align to TRBD2. The J call is doubtful: the DNA matches TRBJ2-1 better. The CDR3 runs 15 residues. The DNA of the CDR3 is TGTGCCAGCAGCGGTAGCGGGGGGGCCTACAATGAGCAGTTCTTC. This codes for CASSGSGGAYNEQFF.

The V and J genes are TRBV3-1 and TRBJ1-4, with D unclear. This CDR3 has 16 amino acids. The V end lost 4 bases, the J end lost 0 bases, and 12 bases lay between the germline ends. CDR1 and CDR2 (germline): LGHDT, YNNKEL (reference sequence). The CDR3 loop reads CASSRSGSPTNEKLFF. The CDR3 coding sequence is TGTGCCAGCAGCCGATCGGGATCCCCAACTAATGAAAAACTGTTTTTT.

This clonotype showed up just a few times. The genes are TRBV10-3 and TRBJ1-5; maybe TRBD1 (5 bases). V lost 4 bases, J lost 3 bases, and 10 bases lay in between. The V gene's germline CDR1 is ENHRY and CDR2 SYGVKD. The CDR3 length is 14 residues. The CDR3 DNA sequence: TGTGCCATCAGTGCACAGGACCTCAATCAGCCCCAGCATTTT. It translates to CAISAQDLNQPQHF.

V usage is TRBV28 and J usage is TRBJ1-2; D is perhaps TRBD1 (5 bases). Trimming shortened V by 3 bases and J by 8 bases, and 16 bases separated the two germline ends. Per the germline V gene, CDR1 is MDHEN and CDR2 is SYDVKM. The CDR3 runs to 14 residues. The CDR3 here is CASSLHLYGGGYTF. CDR3 bases: TGTGCCAGCAGTTTGCATCTCTATGGGGGAGGCTACACCTTC.

This chain connects TRBV12-3 or TRBV12-4 to TRBJ2-1; D is undetermined. V was shortened by 3 bases and J by 8 bases, with 8 bases between the two germline ends. This CDR3 is 12 amino acids long. In nucleotides, the CDR3 is TGTGCCAGCAGTTTCCGGTGGCATGAGCAGTTCTTC. It is translated as CASSFRWHEQFF.

The chain recombines TRBV5-6 with TRBJ2-5; a possible D gene is TRBD1 (6 bases). The assigned J gene may be wrong: the sequence end matches TRBJ2-1 better. The germline gives CDR1 SGHDT, CDR2 YYEEEE. The CDR3 covers 17 residues. As DNA, the CDR3 is TGTGCCAGCAGCTTGGCGGGGATTAGCTTAGGGGGCAATGAGCAGTTCTTC. This encodes CASSLAGISLGGNEQFF.

This clonotype was picked up a small number of times. This chain uses TRBV19 with TRBJ2-7; D may be TRBD2 (5 bases). Germline CDR1 is LNHDA and CDR2 is SQIVND (reference sequence). The V end was cut by 6 bases, the J end by 2 bases, with 11 bases between. This CDR3 has 13 residues. DNA of the CDR3: TGTGCCAGTAGGTCAGTGGGAGCCTACGAGCAGTACTTC. This encodes CASRSVGAYEQYF. The whole variable domain, remainder taken from reference TRBV19 and TRBJ2-7, is DGGITQSPKYLFRKEGQNVTLSCEQNLNHDAMYWYRQDPGQGLRLIYYSQIVNDFQKGDIAEGYSVSREKKESFPLTVTSAQKNPTAFYLCASRSVGAYEQYFGPGTRLTVT.